The following is a T cell receptor beta chain sequence with its context. This specimen belongs to a study of T cells in localized non-small cell lung cancer. Trimming took off 2 bases at V and 7 bases at J, with 8 bases between the two ends. This CDR3 spans 13 amino acids. Per germline, CDR1 SGHTA and CDR2 FQGNSA. Profiling relied on immunoSEQ multiplex PCR, and the TCRdb table lists in-frame clones only, not all of them. The data contain over 20,000 clones, over 70% of them singletons. V is TRBV7-2 and J is TRBJ1-4; D not resolved. Here the sequenced sample was peripheral blood, taken before any cancer treatment. The receptor comes from a man aged 40 to 70 with stage III squamous cell lung carcinoma. CDR3 protein: CASSLWVGEKLFF. For the CDR3, the DNA is TGTGCCAGCAGCTTATGGGTCGGTGAAAAACTGTTTTTT. The full variable domain, completed using reference TRBV7-2 and TRBJ1-4, is GAGVSQSPSNKVTEKGKDVELRCDPISGHTALYWYRQSLGQGLEFLIYFQGNSAPDKSGLPSDRFSAERTGGSVSTLTIQRTQQEDSAVYLCASSLWVGEKLFFGSGTQLSVL.